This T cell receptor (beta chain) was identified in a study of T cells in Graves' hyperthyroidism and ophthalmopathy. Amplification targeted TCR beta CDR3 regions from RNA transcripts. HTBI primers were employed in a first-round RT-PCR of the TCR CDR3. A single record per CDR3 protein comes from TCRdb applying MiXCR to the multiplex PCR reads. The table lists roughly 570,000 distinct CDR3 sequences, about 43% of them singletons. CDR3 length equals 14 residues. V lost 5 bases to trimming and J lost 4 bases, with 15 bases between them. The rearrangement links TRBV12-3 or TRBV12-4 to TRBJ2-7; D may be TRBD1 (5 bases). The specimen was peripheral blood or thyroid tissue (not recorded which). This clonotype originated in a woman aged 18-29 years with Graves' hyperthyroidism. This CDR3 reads CASSGADKKYEQYF. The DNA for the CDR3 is TGTGCCAGCAGTGGGGCGGACAAAAAATACGAGCAGTACTTC.